This T cell receptor (beta chain) was obtained from a study of untreated major depressive disorder. Study-level results: CD4+ T cells from depressed patients used TRBV05-01 (Vbeta 5.1) more often than controls. Three preselected Vbeta families were the sole sequencing comparisons.

CDR3 length: 16 amino acids. Germline V gene data show CDR1 as SGHDT and CDR2 as YYEEEE. The V gene lost 0 bases and the J gene lost 4 bases, with 13 bases spanning the gap. Sequencing used immunoSEQ multiplex PCR; TCRdb keeps in-frame clones, though not all of them. The sample carries approximately 20,000 clones, about 85% recorded once. About this clone itself: What it binds is unknown.

For sex, age, current smoking status and body mass index, every depressed patient had a pairwise-matched non-depressed control. No major medical conditions, Axis I/II comorbidities, regular medication, or illicit drugs. V usage is TRBV5-6 and J usage is TRBJ1-4, with no clear D. The sample consisted of CD4+ T cells from PBMCs. The receptor was derived from a woman in her twenties or thirties in good health. CDR3: CASSLGVTPGNEKLFF. The CDR3 DNA is TGTGCCAGCAGCTTGGGGGTGACCCCAGGTAATGAAAAACTGTTTTTT.